The rows below give T cell receptor beta chains drawn from one sample of a study of T cell responses to AZD1222 COVID-19 vaccine. This table comes from immunoSEQ multiplex PCR, and its TCRdb copy is limited to in-frame clones, with some not included. This table holds 90,000 to 150,000 clones, over 75% found once. The material sequenced was peripheral blood, taken on day 0 of AZD1222 vaccination. These receptor sequences come from an adult in good health. Both conserved end residues are part of each CDR3. Fields, in order: J gene, CDR3 length, D gene, clone size, V gene, CDR3 DNA, CDR3 protein. D genes are given only for firm matches. A row's size may be missing; if present it is once, few, many or a size class.

>TRBJ1-3|14|TRBD1|.|TRBV5-5
TGTGCCAGCAGCTTGGTTGACAGGGTGAACACCATATATTTT
CASSLVDRVNTIYF
>TRBJ1-6|15|.|.|TRBV9
TGTGCCAGCGGAGGACTCCCCGAGGAGGTTTCACCCCTCCACTTT
CASGGLPEEVSPLHF
>TRBJ1-5|13|.|.|TRBV2
TGTGCCAGCAGTGGGGAGGTCCGCCAGCCCCAGCATTTT
CASSGEVRQPQHF
>TRBJ1-2|17|TRBD1|.|TRBV7-8
TGTGCCAGCAGCGTATCTGGTGACAGGGCGGGTAGCTATGGCTACACCTTC
CASSVSGDRAGSYGYTF
>TRBJ1-2|14|.|.|TRBV19
TGTGCCAGTAGTATTCAGGGACGCGACTATGGCTACACCTTC
CASSIQGRDYGYTF
>TRBJ2-7|16|.|once|TRBV19
TGTGCCAGTAGTATAGATCAGACGGGTGTTACTTTTGAGCAGAACTTC
CASSIDQTGVTFEQNF
>TRBJ2-7|17|TRBD1|.|TRBV18
TGTGCCAGCTCACCTCTGTCGGGGGGGACAGGGGGCTTCGAGCAGTACTTC
CASSPLSGGTGGFEQYF
>TRBJ1-2|11|.|.|TRBV12-3/TRBV12-4
TGTGCCAGCAGACACCGGGGGGGCTACACCTTC
CASRHRGGYTF
>TRBJ1-1|13|.|.|TRBV12-3/TRBV12-4
TGTGCCAGCAGTTTTGGCCATATCACTGAAGCTTTCTTT
CASSFGHITEAFF
>TRBJ2-7|14|TRBD1|few|TRBV19
TGTGCCAGTAGTCCCCAGGGGGCGTTCTACGAGCAGTACTTC
CASSPQGAFYEQYF
>TRBJ2-6|16|.|.|TRBV27
TGTGGAAAAGTGGCGGAGCTACCTTCTGGGGCCAACGTCCTGACTTTC
CGKVAELPSGANVLTF
>TRBJ2-1|11|.|.|TRBV20-1
TGCAGTGCCCCGGTGTACAATGAGCAGTTCTTC
CSAPVYNEQFF
>TRBJ1-5|18|TRBD1|.|TRBV10-3
TGTGCCATCAGTGAGTCCCGGACAGGACTATATAGCAATCAGCCCCAGCATTTT
CAISESRTGLYSNQPQHF
>TRBJ2-7|14|TRBD1|.|TRBV7-9
TGTGCCAGCAGCTTGGGGACAGGGTGGGACGAGCAGTACTTC
CASSLGTGWDEQYF
>TRBJ1-4|14|TRBD1|.|TRBV5-1
TGCGCCAGCAGCCCGGGGACAGGAGGGGAAAAACTGTTTTTT
CASSPGTGGEKLFF
>TRBJ2-7|15|.|.|TRBV19
TGTGCCAGTAGTGCTAGGGACCGCGGATACTACGAGCAGTACTTC
CASSARDRGYYEQYF
>TRBJ1-2|16|.|.|TRBV7-9
TGTGCCAGCAGCACACTTAAAGGAATCACGGGCTATGGCTACACCTTC
CASSTLKGITGYGYTF
>TRBJ1-1|15|.|.|TRBV2
TGTGCCATCGATGGGGAACGGGGGTTGGACACTGAAGCTTTCTTT
CAIDGERGLDTEAFF
>TRBJ1-1|15|TRBD1|.|TRBV29-1
TGCAGCGTTGGTGGACAGGGCCTGGTAGGGGCTGAAGCTTTCTTT
CSVGGQGLVGAEAFF
>TRBJ2-3|14|TRBD2|.|TRBV15
TGTGCCACCAGCAGGGAGGGAGGGACAGATACGCAGTATTTT
CATSREGGTDTQYF
>TRBJ2-7|12|TRBD2|.|TRBV5-1
TGCGCCAGCAGCCCCACGGGGGGGGAGCAGTACTTC
CASSPTGGEQYF
>TRBJ1-4|16|.|once|TRBV6-5
TGTGCCAGCAGTTCCCCGACAGATCCCATTAATGAAAAACTGTTTTTT
CASSSPTDPINEKLFF
>TRBJ1-5|13|.|.|TRBV19
TGTGCCAGTAAGGTCCCAGGGGATCAGCCCCAGCATTTT
CASKVPGDQPQHF
>TRBJ2-7|15|.|.|TRBV5-1
TGCGCCAGCAGCTACGGACATACAGGGTCCTACGAGCAGTACTTC
CASSYGHTGSYEQYF
>TRBJ2-3|16|TRBD2|.|TRBV11-2
TGTGCCAGCAGCTTACTAGCGGGGGCCTTCACAGATACGCAGTATTTT
CASSLLAGAFTDTQYF
>TRBJ2-5|15|TRBD2|.|TRBV27
TGTGCCAGCAGTAAAGGACTAGCGGGGGCCGGGATCCAGTACTTC
CASSKGLAGAGIQYF
>TRBJ2-7|13|.|once|TRBV7-8
TGTGCCAGCAGCTTAGCCCACACCTACGAGCAGTACTTC
CASSLAHTYEQYF